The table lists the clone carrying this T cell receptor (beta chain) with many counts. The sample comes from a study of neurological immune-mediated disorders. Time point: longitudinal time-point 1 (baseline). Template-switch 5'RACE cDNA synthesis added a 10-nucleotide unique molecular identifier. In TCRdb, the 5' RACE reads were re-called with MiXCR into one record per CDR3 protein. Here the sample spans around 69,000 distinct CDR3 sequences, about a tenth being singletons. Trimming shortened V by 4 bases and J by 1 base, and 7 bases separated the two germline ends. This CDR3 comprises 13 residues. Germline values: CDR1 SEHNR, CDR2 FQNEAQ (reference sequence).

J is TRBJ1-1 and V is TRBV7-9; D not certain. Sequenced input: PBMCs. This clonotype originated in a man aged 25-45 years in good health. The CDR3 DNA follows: TGTGCCAGCAGCTCAGACTGGAACACTGAAGCTTTCTTT. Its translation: CASSSDWNTEAFF.